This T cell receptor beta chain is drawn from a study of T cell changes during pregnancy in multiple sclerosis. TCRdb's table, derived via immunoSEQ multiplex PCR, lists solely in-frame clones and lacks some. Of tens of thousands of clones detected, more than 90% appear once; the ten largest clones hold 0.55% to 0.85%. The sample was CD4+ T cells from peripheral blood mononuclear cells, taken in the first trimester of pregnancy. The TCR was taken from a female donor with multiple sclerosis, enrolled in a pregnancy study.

CDR3 DNA: TGTGCCAGCAGTCGTACGTCTAGCGGCAACTACGAGCAGTACTTC. Its protein is CASSRTSSGNYEQYF. The V call is TRBV27, the J call TRBJ2-7; TRBD2 matches at 7 bases. The V gene end was trimmed by 5 bases and the J gene end by 3 bases; junction bases not matched to a gene: 10. The CDR3 has 15 amino acids. CDR1 and CDR2 from the germline V gene are MNHEY and SMNVEV (reference sequence).